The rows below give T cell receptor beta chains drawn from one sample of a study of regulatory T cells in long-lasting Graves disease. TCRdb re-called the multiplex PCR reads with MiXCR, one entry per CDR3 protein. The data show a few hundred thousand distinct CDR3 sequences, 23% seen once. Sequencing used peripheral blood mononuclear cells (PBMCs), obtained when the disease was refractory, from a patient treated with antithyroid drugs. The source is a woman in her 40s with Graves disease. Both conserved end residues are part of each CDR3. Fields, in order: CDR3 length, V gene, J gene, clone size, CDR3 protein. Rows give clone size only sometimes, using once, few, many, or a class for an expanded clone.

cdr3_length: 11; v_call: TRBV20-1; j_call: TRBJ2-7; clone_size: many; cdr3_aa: CSRQGTYEQYF
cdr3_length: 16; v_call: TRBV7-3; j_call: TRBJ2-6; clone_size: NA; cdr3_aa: CASSLNAVNGANVLTF
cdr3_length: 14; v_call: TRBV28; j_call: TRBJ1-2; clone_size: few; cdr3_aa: CASMSGGGRYGYTF
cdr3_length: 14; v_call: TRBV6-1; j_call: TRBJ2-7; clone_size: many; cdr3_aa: CASSEYVREDEQYF
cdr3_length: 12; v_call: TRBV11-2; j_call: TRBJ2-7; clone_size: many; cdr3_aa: CASSFGKNEQYF
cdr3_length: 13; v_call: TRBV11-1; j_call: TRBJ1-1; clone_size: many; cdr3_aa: CASSFAQNTEAFF
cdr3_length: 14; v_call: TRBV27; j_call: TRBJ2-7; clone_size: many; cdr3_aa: CASKRGRSFYEQYF
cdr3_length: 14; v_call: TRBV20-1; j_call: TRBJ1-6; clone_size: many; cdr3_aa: CSARGQQNNSPLHF
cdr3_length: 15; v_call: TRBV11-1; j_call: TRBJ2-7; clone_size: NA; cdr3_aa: CASSSGQLFSYEQYF
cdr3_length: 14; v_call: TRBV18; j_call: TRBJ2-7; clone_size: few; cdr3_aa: CASSPSGGFYEQYF
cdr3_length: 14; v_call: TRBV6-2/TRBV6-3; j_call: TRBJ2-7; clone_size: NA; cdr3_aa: CASLDRGGSYEQYF
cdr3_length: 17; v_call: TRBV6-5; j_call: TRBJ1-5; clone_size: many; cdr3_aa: CASSYKQGGVRNQPQHF
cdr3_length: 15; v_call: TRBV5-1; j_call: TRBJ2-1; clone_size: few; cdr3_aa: CASSLLRGSYNEQSF
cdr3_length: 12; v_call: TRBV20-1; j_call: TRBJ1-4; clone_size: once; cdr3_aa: CSAIQGNEKLFF
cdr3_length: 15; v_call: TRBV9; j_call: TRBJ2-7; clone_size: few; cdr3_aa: CASSPQGPPSYEQYF
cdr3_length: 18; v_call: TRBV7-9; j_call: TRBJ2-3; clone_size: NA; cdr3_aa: CASSLAGIRDLVTDTQYF
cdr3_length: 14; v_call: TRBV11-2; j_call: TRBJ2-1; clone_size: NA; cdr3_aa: CASRTRDSRDEQFF
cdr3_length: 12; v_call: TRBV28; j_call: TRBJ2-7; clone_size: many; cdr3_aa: CASSFRVYEQYF
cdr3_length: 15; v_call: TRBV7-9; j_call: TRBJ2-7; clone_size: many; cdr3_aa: CASEKGQGGPMAQYF
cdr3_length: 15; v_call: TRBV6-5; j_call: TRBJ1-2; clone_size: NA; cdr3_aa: CASSYSTPGAHGYTF
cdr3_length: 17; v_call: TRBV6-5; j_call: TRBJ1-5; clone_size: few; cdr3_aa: CASSWGVDDYSNQPQHF
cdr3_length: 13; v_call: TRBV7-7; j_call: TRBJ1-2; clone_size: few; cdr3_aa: CASSYRDNYGYTF
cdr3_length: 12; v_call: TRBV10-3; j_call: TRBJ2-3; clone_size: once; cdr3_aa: CAISRETDTQYF
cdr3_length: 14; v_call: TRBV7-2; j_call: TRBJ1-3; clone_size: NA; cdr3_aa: CASSRTPTGNTIYF
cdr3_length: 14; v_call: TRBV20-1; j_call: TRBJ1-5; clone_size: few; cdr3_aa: CSAREWSGNQPQHF
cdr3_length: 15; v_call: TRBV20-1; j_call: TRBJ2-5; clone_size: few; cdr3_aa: CSARDLGRGGETQYF
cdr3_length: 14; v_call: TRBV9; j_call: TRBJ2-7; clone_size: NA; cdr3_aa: CASSGRDSTYEQYF
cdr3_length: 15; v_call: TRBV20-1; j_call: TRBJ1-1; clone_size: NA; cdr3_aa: CSARRQGNFDTEAFF